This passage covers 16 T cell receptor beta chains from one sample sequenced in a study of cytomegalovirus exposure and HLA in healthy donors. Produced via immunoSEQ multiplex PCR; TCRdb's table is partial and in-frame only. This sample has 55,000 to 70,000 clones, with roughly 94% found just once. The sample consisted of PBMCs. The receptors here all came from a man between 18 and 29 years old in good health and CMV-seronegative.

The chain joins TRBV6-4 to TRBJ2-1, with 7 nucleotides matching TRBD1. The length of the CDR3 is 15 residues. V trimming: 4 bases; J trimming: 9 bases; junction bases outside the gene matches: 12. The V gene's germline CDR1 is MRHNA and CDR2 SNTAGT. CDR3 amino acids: CASSAGHDRAGEQFF. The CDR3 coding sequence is TGTGCCAGCAGTGCCGGCCACGACAGGGCAGGTGAGCAGTTCTTC.

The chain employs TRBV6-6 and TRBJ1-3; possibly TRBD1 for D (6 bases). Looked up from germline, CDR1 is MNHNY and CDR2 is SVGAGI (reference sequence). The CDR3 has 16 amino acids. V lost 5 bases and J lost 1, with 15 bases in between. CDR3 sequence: CASSRRGTGSGNTIYF. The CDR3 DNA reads TGTGCCAGCAGTCGAAGGGGAACAGGGTCTGGAAACACCATATATTTT.

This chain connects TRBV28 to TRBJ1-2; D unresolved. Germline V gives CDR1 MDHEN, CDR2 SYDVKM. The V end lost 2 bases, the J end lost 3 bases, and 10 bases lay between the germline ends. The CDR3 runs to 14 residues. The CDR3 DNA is TGTGCCAGCAGTTTAGGCCCGGGAGACTATGGCTACACCTTC. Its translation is CASSLGPGDYGYTF.

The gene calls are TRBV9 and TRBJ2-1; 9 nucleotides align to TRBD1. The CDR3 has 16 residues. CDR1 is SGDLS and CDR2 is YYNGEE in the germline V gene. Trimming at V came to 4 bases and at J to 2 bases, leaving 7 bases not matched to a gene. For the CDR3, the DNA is TGTGCCAGCAGCTCACAGGGGGCGCGCACCTACAATGAGCAGTTCTTC. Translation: CASSSQGARTYNEQFF.

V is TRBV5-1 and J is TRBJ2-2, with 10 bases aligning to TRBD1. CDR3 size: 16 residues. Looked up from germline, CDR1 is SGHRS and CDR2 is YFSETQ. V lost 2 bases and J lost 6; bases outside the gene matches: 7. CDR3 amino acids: CASSLETGTGAGELFF. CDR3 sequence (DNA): TGCGCCAGCAGCTTAGAAACCGGGACAGGGGCCGGGGAGCTGTTTTTT.

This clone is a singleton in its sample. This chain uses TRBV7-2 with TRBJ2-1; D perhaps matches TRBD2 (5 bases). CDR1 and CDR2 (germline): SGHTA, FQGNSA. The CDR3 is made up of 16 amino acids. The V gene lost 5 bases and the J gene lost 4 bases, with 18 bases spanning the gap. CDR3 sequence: CASSPTFGRGYNEQFF. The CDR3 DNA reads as TGTGCCAGCAGCCCCACTTTTGGGAGAGGGTACAATGAGCAGTTCTTC.

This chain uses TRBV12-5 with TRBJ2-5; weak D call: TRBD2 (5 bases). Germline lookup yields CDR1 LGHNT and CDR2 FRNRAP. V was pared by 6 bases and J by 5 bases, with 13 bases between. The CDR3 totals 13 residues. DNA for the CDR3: TGTGCTAGTGGACGGACCCGAGGGGAGACCCAGTACTTC. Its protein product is CASGRTRGETQYF. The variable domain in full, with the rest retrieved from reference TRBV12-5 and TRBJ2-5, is DARVTQTPRHKVTEMGQEVTMRCQPILGHNTVFWYRQTMMQGLELLAYFRNRAPLDDSGMPKDRFSAEMPDATLATLKIQPSEPRDSAVYFCASGRTRGETQYFGPGTRLLVL.

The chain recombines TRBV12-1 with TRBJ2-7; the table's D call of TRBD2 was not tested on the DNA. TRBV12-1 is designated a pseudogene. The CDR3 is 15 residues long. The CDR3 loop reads CASRHIREGWNEQYF. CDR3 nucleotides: TGTGCCAGCAGACACATCCGGGAGGGTTGGAACGAGCAGTACTTC.

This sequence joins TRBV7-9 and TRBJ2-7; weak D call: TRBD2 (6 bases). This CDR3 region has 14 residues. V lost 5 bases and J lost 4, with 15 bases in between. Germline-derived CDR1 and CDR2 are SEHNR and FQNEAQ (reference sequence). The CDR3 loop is CASSPRGRSYEQYF. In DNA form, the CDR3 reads TGTGCCAGCAGCCCGCGGGGCAGGAGTTACGAGCAGTACTTC.

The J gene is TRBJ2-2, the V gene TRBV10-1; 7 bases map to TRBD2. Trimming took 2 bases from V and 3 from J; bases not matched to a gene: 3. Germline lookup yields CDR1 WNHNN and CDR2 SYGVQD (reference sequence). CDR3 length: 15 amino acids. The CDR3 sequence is CASSERRGDTGELFF. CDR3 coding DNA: TGCGCCAGCAGTGAGCGTCGGGGGGACACCGGGGAGCTGTTTTTT.

The CDR3, as DNA: TGTGCCATCAGTTTCGGTGATAACTATGGCTACACCTTC. Protein product: CAISFGDNYGYTF. The V call is TRBV10-3, the J call TRBJ1-2, with unresolved D. The CDR3 extends over 13 amino acids. CDR1 and CDR2 (germline): ENHRY, SYGVKD. V shed 5 bases and J shed 1 base, with 8 bases lying between them.

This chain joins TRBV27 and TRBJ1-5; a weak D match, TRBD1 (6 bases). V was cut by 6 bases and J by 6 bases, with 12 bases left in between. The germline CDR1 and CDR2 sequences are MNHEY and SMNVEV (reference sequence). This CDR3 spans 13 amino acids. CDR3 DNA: TGTGCCAGCAGCATAACAGGGTTTCAGCCCCAGCATTTT. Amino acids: CASSITGFQPQHF.

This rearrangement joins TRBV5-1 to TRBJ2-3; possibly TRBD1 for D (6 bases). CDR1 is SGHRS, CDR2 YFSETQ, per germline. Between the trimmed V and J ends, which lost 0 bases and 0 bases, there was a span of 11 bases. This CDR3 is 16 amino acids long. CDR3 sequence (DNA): TGCGCCAGCAGCTTGGAGGCAGGGGCCAGCACAGATACGCAGTATTTT. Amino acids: CASSLEAGASTDTQYF.

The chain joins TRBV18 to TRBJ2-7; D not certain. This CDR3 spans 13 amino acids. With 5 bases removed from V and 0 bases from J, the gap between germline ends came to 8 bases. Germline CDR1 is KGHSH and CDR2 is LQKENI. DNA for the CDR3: TGTGCCAGCTCAGACTCGAGCTCCTACGAGCAGTACTTC. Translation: CASSDSSSYEQYF.

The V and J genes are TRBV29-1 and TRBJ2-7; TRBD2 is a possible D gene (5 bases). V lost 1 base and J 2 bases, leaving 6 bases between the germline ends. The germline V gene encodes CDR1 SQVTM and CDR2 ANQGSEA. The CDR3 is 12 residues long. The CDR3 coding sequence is TGCAGCGTTGAAGCCGGGGCCTACGAGCAGTACTTC. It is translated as CSVEAGAYEQYF.

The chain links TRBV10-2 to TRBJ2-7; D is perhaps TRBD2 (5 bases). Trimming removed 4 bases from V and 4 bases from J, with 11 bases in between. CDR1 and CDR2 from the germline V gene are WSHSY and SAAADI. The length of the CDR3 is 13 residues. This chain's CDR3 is CASSVRTGYEQYF. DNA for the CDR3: TGCGCCAGCAGTGTACGGACTGGTTACGAGCAGTACTTC.